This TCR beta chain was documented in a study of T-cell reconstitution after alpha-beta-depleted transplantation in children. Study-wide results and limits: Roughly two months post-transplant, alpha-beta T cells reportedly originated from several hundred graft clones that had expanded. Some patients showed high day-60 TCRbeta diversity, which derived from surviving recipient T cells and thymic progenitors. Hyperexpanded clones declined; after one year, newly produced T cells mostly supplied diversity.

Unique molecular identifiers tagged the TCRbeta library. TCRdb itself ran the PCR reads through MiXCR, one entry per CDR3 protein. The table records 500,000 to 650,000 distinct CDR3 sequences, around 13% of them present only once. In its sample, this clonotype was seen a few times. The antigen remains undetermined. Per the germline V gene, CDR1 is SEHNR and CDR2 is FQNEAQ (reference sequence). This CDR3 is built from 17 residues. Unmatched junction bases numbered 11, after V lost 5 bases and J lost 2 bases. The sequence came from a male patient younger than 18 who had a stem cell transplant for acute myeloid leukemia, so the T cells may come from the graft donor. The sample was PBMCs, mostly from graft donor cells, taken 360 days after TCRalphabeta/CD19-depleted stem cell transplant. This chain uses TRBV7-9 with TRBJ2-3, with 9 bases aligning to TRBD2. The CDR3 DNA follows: TGTGCCAGCAGCCGCGGCCGACTAGCGGACACCACAGATACGCAGTATTTT. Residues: CASSRGRLADTTDTQYF. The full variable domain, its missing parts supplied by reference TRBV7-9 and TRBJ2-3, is DTGVSQNPRHKITKRGQNVTFRCDPISEHNRLYWYRQTLGQGPEFLTYFQNEAQLEKSRLLSDRFSAERPKGSFSTLEIQRTEQGDSAMYLCASSRGRLADTTDTQYFGPGTRLTVL.